This passage covers 12 T cell receptor beta chains from one sample sequenced in a study of OX40 agonist ivuxolimab in advanced cancers. Produced via immunoSEQ multiplex PCR; TCRdb's table is partial and in-frame only. The table lists tens of thousands of clones, roughly 93% of them singletons, with around 0.34% in the top ten. Sequenced material: CD4+ or CD8+ T cells sorted from blood, taken in a trial of the OX40 agonist ivuxolimab. The receptors shown here come from an adult with an advanced solid tumor such as melanoma, head and neck, liver or kidney cancer.

The chain combines TRBV18 with TRBJ2-2; 7 nucleotides align to TRBD1. V lost 0 bases and J lost 3; bases outside the gene matches: 4. Germline CDR1 and CDR2: KGHSH and LQKENI. CDR3 length equals 16 residues. Here the CDR3 DNA reads TGTGCCAGCTCACCACCAAGACAGGGTCACACCGGGGAGCTGTTTTTT. It is translated as CASSPPRQGHTGELFF.

This clone was detected a few times. The chain carries TRBV25-1 and TRBJ1-1; perhaps TRBD1 as D (6 bases). The V end was cut by 8 bases, the J end by 1 base, with 11 bases between. CDR1 and CDR2 (germline): MGHDK, SYGVNS. This CDR3 has 13 amino acids. The CDR3 here is CASSRGANTEAFF. CDR3 sequence (DNA): TGTGCCAGCTCCAGGGGAGCGAACACTGAAGCTTTCTTT.

This rearrangement joins TRBV19 to TRBJ2-6; a possible D gene is TRBD1 (7 bases). CDR1 and CDR2 from the germline V gene are LNHDA and SQIVND (reference sequence). With 7 bases removed from V and 4 bases from J, the gap between germline ends came to 14 bases. This CDR3 has 15 amino acids. Written as DNA, the CDR3 is TGTGCCAGTATAGGCAGGGGGGACGGGGCCAACGTCCTGACTTTC. Translating gives CASIGRGDGANVLTF.

The J gene is TRBJ1-4, the V gene TRBV15; 11 bases align to TRBD1. The CDR3 runs 20 residues. Germline assignment: CDR1 LNHNV and CDR2 YYDKDF (reference sequence). With 1 base clipped from V and 0 bases from J, the junction kept 10 bases outside the gene matches. The CDR3 bases are TGTGCCACCAGCAGAGGCACCGGGACAGGGGGGTTTGCAACTAATGAAAAACTGTTTTTT. Protein product: CATSRGTGTGGFATNEKLFF.

The chain links TRBV28 to TRBJ2-7; D is perhaps TRBD1 (5 bases). The germline V gene has CDR1 MDHEN and CDR2 SYDVKM. V lost 6 bases and J lost 7, with 22 bases in between. The CDR3 has 15 residues. The CDR3 loop is CASSIRRVRATEQYF. The CDR3 bases are TGTGCCAGCAGCATCCGCAGGGTCCGCGCTACGGAGCAGTACTTC.

The genes are TRBV5-1 and TRBJ1-1; TRBD1 is a possible D gene (5 bases). The length of the CDR3 is 13 residues. Germline CDR1 SGHRS, CDR2 YFSETQ. V was shortened by 4 bases and J by 1 base, with 8 bases between the two germline ends. The CDR3 DNA reads as TGCGCCAGCAGCATACAGGAGAACACTGAAGCTTTCTTT. This codes for CASSIQENTEAFF.

Only one count was recorded for this clone. V gene TRBV7-2 combines with J gene TRBJ1-5, with TRBD1 as a possible D gene (6 bases). The germline CDR1 and CDR2 sequences are SGHTA and FQGNSA. There are 14 residues in the CDR3. The ends were cut back, 5 bases at V and 5 bases at J, with 13 bases in the middle. The CDR3 DNA reads TGTGCCAGCAGCCTTCTCGCAGGGGATCAGCCCCAGCATTTT. Protein: CASSLLAGDQPQHF.

The chain links TRBV11-2 to TRBJ1-1, with D hard to call. The ends were cut back, 6 bases at V and 5 bases at J, with 16 bases in the middle. The V gene's germline CDR1 is SGHAT and CDR2 FQNNGV. This CDR3 contains 14 residues. The CDR3 DNA is TGTGCCAGCAGTTCTAGGGCTGGGTTAACTGAAGCTTTCTTT. Amino acid sequence: CASSSRAGLTEAFF.

This chain joins TRBV27 and TRBJ1-5; possibly TRBD1 for D (6 bases). The germline V gene has CDR1 MNHEY and CDR2 SMNVEV (reference sequence). This CDR3 is 14 amino acids long. V shed 2 bases and J shed 3 bases, with 8 bases lying between them. CDR3 bases: TGTGCCAGCAGTTTAGACAGGAACAATCAGCCCCAGCATTTT. Protein: CASSLDRNNQPQHF.

The rearrangement joins TRBV7-2 to TRBJ2-3, with 8 bases aligning to TRBD1. Germline V gene data show CDR1 as SGHTA and CDR2 as FQGNSA. The trim removed 7 bases at V and 2 bases at J, leaving 2 bases unmatched. This CDR3 comprises 13 residues. This CDR3 reads CASKDRVTDTQYF. The CDR3 coding sequence is TGTGCCAGCAAGGACAGGGTCACAGATACGCAGTATTTT.

The gene calls are TRBV5-4 and TRBJ2-6; D uncertain. This CDR3 spans 15 amino acids. Germline loops: CDR1 SGHNT, CDR2 YYREEE (reference sequence). Trimming took 0 bases from V and 2 from J, leaving 6 bases between them. The CDR3: CASSLGWAGANVLTF. The CDR3 nucleotides are TGTGCCAGCAGCTTGGGATGGGCTGGGGCCAACGTCCTGACTTTC.

CDR3 DNA sequence: TGTGCCAGCAGCTCACAGGGTCCCAGTTTCCGTGGGGCCAACGTCCTGACTTTC. It translates to CASSSQGPSFRGANVLTF. The chain combines TRBV7-3 with TRBJ2-6, with D possibly matching TRBD1 (6 bases). Germline CDR1 is SGHTA and CDR2 is FQGTGA. There are 18 residues in the CDR3. V was pared by 4 bases and J by 3 bases, with 19 bases between.